The 27 T cell receptor beta chains presented below share a single source sample, sequenced in a study of beta chain features in type 1 diabetes. TCRB transcripts that were expressed got sequenced, as all of the isolated RNA had been reverse transcribed. Produced via immunoSEQ multiplex PCR; TCRdb's table is partial and in-frame only. The repertoire has about 900,000 clones, roughly a sixth of them found once; the top ten carry about 0.02%. The sequenced material came from naive CD4+ T cells from blood. All receptors derive from a woman aged 18-35 years in good health.

The chain recombines TRBV4-3 with TRBJ2-7; the D gene is possibly TRBD1 (6 bases). Trimming pared 1 base from V and 2 bases from J, leaving 12 bases between. From germline, CDR1 is LGHNA and CDR2 YSLEER. The CDR3 is 15 amino acids. In DNA form, the CDR3 reads TGCGCCAGCAGCCAAGCGCCCGGGACAACCTACGAGCAGTACTTC. Its translation is CASSQAPGTTYEQYF.

The V gene is TRBV9, the J gene TRBJ2-5; weak D call: TRBD2 (6 bases). The CDR3 spans 16 residues. CDR1 is SGDLS and CDR2 is YYNGEE in the germline V gene. The V end was cut by 2 bases, the J end by 1 base, with 15 bases between. The CDR3 here is CASSVLGGNIQETQYF. The CDR3 region has the DNA TGTGCCAGCAGCGTCCTTGGCGGGAACATCCAAGAGACCCAGTACTTC.

The chain employs TRBV4-3 and TRBJ2-3; the D gene is possibly TRBD2 (6 bases). Trimming pared 5 bases from V and 6 bases from J, leaving 15 bases between. This CDR3 spans 14 amino acids. CDR1 and CDR2 from the germline V gene are LGHNA and YSLEER. CDR3 sequence (DNA): TGCGCCAGCAGCAACACTATCCGGGGGGATACGCAGTATTTT. As protein: CASSNTIRGDTQYF.

The chain combines TRBV11-1 with TRBJ2-5; a possible D gene is TRBD2 (6 bases). CDR1 is SGHAT, CDR2 FQDESV, per germline (reference sequence). Trimming pared 4 bases from V and 5 bases from J, leaving 23 bases between. The CDR3 is made up of 17 amino acids. The CDR3 bases are TGTGCCAGCAGCTCTCCAAGGGGCCCAGGCCGGGAGGAGACCCAGTACTTC. Translating gives CASSSPRGPGREETQYF.

This chain links TRBV5-1 with TRBJ2-3; possibly TRBD1 for D (5 bases). The V gene's germline CDR1 is SGHRS and CDR2 YFSETQ. V shed 4 bases and J shed 0 bases, with 9 bases lying between them. This CDR3 comprises 14 residues. The CDR3 spells CASSVRQSTDTQYF. DNA for the CDR3: TGCGCCAGCAGCGTCAGACAGAGCACAGATACGCAGTATTTT.

The sample holds a few counts of this clone. The gene calls are TRBV9 and TRBJ2-7; D not resolved. The CDR3 has 13 amino acids. V was shortened by 0 bases and J by 7 bases, with 11 bases between the two germline ends. Germline V gives CDR1 SGDLS, CDR2 YYNGEE. CDR3 residues: CASSVDLGREQYF. CDR3 coding DNA: TGTGCCAGCAGCGTAGATCTGGGCCGAGAGCAGTACTTC.

This clone was detected only a few times. The chain joins TRBV28 to TRBJ1-5; D perhaps matches TRBD1 (6 bases). Deletions cut 4 bases from V and 6 bases from J, with 10 bases between. The CDR3 length is 13 residues. Germline V gene sequence: CDR1 MDHEN, CDR2 SYDVKM. The CDR3 here is CASSWGQRQPQHF. CDR3 coding DNA: TGTGCCAGCAGTTGGGGGCAGCGTCAGCCCCAGCATTTT.

This clone was recorded a few times. The same CDR3 also results from other DNA sequences found in this sample. Here the CDR3 DNA reads TGTGCCAGCAGACGTAGCAATCAGCCCCAGCATTTT. This translates into CASRRSNQPQHF. The V gene is TRBV28, the J gene TRBJ1-5, with D unresolved. Per the germline V gene, CDR1 is MDHEN and CDR2 is SYDVKM. CDR3 length: 12 amino acids. V gave up 6 bases and J gave up 0 bases, with 3 bases separating them. Full variable domain (rest looked up from reference TRBV28 and TRBJ1-5): DVKVTQSSRYLVKRTGEKVFLECVQDMDHENMFWYRQDPGLGLRLIYFSYDVKMKEKGDIPEGYSVSREKKERFSLILESASTNQTSMYLCASRRSNQPQHFGDGTRLSIL.

The rearrangement links TRBV29-1 to TRBJ2-3, with D possibly called TRBD1 or TRBD2 (5 bases each). The germline V gene encodes CDR1 SQVTM and CDR2 ANQGSEA. The ends were cut back, 4 bases at V and 2 bases at J, with 10 bases in the middle. The CDR3 covers 13 residues. CDR3 DNA sequence: TGCAGCGTTGTTCCAGGGACCACAGATACGCAGTATTTT. It yields the protein CSVVPGTTDTQYF.

This chain connects TRBV7-8 to TRBJ2-1, with TRBD2 matching over 7 bases. From germline, CDR1 is SGHVS and CDR2 FQNEAQ. CDR3 length: 15 residues. Unmatched junction bases numbered 15, after V lost 3 bases and J lost 13 bases. CDR3 sequence reads: CASSFVGYSGSEQFF. In DNA, the CDR3 is TGTGCCAGCAGCTTTGTGGGTTATAGCGGGTCGGAACAGTTCTTC. The full variable domain, its missing parts supplied by reference TRBV7-8 and TRBJ2-1, is GAGVSQSPRYKVAKRGQDVALRCDPISGHVSLFWYQQALGQGPEFLTYFQNEAQLDKSGLPSDRFFAERPEGSVSTLKIQRTQQEDSAVYLCASSFVGYSGSEQFFGPGTRLTVL.

V is TRBV4-1 and J is TRBJ2-3, with D possibly being TRBD2 (6 bases). The CDR3 runs to 15 residues. V was clipped by 1 base and J by 1 base, with 9 bases between them. Germline CDR1 reads MGHRA; CDR2 reads YSYEKL. As DNA, the CDR3 is TGCGCCAGCAGCCAAGTGGGACTCGGCACAGATACGCAGTATTTT. Translating it yields CASSQVGLGTDTQYF.

This clone occurred a few times. This chain connects TRBV6-6 to TRBJ2-7; 7 nucleotides agree with TRBD2. Trimming removed 5 bases from V and 4 bases from J; junction bases left unmatched: 14. The germline gives CDR1 MNHNY, CDR2 SVGAGI (reference sequence). CDR3 length: 16 residues. The chain's CDR3 is CASSRAIGGGSYEQYF. CDR3 coding DNA: TGTGCCAGCAGTCGCGCCATAGGTGGCGGGAGTTACGAGCAGTACTTC.

This chain joins TRBV2 and TRBJ2-5; D remains ambiguous. V lost 2 bases and J lost 11, with 12 bases in between. CDR1 is SNHLY and CDR2 is FYNNEI in the germline V gene. The CDR3 is 12 residues long. The CDR3 DNA follows: TGTGCCAGCAGTGAAACCCCCACAACACAGTACTTC. The encoded protein is CASSETPTTQYF.

This chain connects TRBV4-3 to TRBJ2-5; D possibly corresponds to TRBD2 (6 bases). The CDR3 runs to 14 residues. Germline V gene data show CDR1 as LGHNA and CDR2 as YSLEER. V lost 1 base and J lost 5, with 11 bases in between. The CDR3 bases are TGCGCCAGCAGCCAAGCGATCGGGAGTGAGACCCAGTACTTC. Protein sequence: CASSQAIGSETQYF.

The chain combines TRBV29-1 with TRBJ1-4, with 8 positions matching TRBD1. CDR1 is SQVTM, CDR2 ANQGSEA, per germline. Trimming cost V 6 bases and J 8 bases; bases outside gene matches: 8. This CDR3 is 13 amino acids long. CDR3 protein: CSVQGAVGEKLFF. In DNA, the CDR3 is TGCAGCGTGCAGGGGGCTGTCGGGGAAAAACTGTTTTTT. Using reference TRBV29-1 and TRBJ1-4 for the parts outside the CDR3, the full variable domain is SAVISQKPSRDICQRGTSLTIQCQVDSQVTMMFWYRQQPGQSLTLIATANQGSEATYESGFVIDKFPISRPNLTFSTLTVSNMSPEDSSIYLCSVQGAVGEKLFFGSGTQLSVL.

This clone appeared a few times. This rearrangement joins TRBV7-9 to TRBJ2-7; maybe TRBD2 (6 bases). This CDR3 region has 12 residues. The ends were cut back, 4 bases at V and 5 bases at J, with 9 bases in the middle. In germline, CDR1 is SEHNR, CDR2 FQNEAQ (reference sequence). CDR3 coding DNA: TGTGCCAGCAGCTCGGGACTTGACGAGCAGTACTTC. Amino acid sequence: CASSSGLDEQYF.

In this sample, this clone turned up a few times. V and J are TRBV5-1 and TRBJ1-2, with D hard to call. V lost 3 bases and J lost 5, with 23 bases in between. From germline, CDR1 is SGHRS and CDR2 YFSETQ. The CDR3 runs to 17 residues. The CDR3 region is CASSSGVGEQANYGYTF. CDR3 bases: TGCGCCAGCAGCTCGGGTGTAGGTGAGCAGGCCAATTATGGCTACACCTTC.

This clone was recorded a few times. The same CDR3 arises from other DNA sequences in this sample as well. The V call is TRBV7-9, the J call TRBJ1-1; D gene uncertain. V was trimmed by 3 bases and J by 1 base, leaving 3 bases between them. The CDR3 consists of 12 residues. Germline CDR1 is SEHNR and CDR2 is FQNEAQ (reference sequence). CDR3 in DNA: TGTGCCAGCAGCTTTCCGAACACTGAAGCTTTCTTT. Translated, it gives CASSFPNTEAFF.

This clone was counted between two and nine times. V usage is TRBV11-1 and J usage is TRBJ2-7; 8 bases match TRBD1. V shed 2 bases and J 4 bases; nucleotides not matched to a gene: 7. The CDR3 length is 15 residues. Germline V CDR1 and CDR2: SGHAT, FQDESV (reference sequence). The CDR3 loop reads CASSLNPGGLYEQYF. The CDR3 DNA is TGTGCCAGCAGCTTAAATCCAGGGGGCTTGTACGAGCAGTACTTC.

This clone came up a few times. This rearrangement joins TRBV10-2 to TRBJ2-1; D might be TRBD2 (5 bases). V dropped 4 bases and J dropped 4 bases, with 8 bases sitting between them. The CDR3 covers 13 residues. In germline, CDR1 is WSHSY, CDR2 SAAADI. As DNA, the CDR3 is TGCGCCAGCAGTGGGACGGGATACAATGAGCAGTTCTTC. Translating gives CASSGTGYNEQFF.

The V gene is TRBV7-2, the J gene TRBJ2-7, with 10 bases identical to TRBD2. V was pared by 4 bases and J by 4 bases, with 4 bases of the junction left unmatched. The CDR3 consists of 14 residues. CDR1 is SGHTA, CDR2 FQGNSA, per germline. The CDR3 region has the DNA TGTGCCAGCAGCTCCCTAGCGGGAGTGTACGAGCAGTACTTC. Translating gives CASSSLAGVYEQYF.

The chain uses TRBV15 and TRBJ2-2; D ambiguous. The CDR3 extends over 13 amino acids. The V gene lost 4 bases and the J gene lost 1 base, with 4 bases spanning the gap. In germline, CDR1 is LNHNV, CDR2 YYDKDF (reference sequence). The CDR3 is CATSTVNTGELFF. The CDR3 DNA reads as TGTGCCACCAGCACGGTGAACACCGGGGAGCTGTTTTTT.

This clone was counted at least ten times. The chain links TRBV14 to TRBJ1-2, with 7 bases lining up with TRBD1. V gave up 0 bases and J gave up 5 bases; unmatched junction bases: 0. CDR3 size: 13 residues. The germline V gene has CDR1 SGHDN and CDR2 FVKESK. The CDR3 DNA is TGTGCCAGCAGCCAAGACAGGGGGTATGGCTACACCTTC. Protein sequence: CASSQDRGYGYTF.

The table lists this clone with a few counts. The V gene is TRBV4-3, the J gene TRBJ2-7; no reliable D call. The CDR3 sequence is 15 residues long. Trimming took 0 bases from V and 4 from J, leaving 13 bases between them. Germline V CDR1 and CDR2: LGHNA, YSLEER. CDR3 in amino acids: CASSQDRAGKYEQYF. The CDR3 DNA reads as TGCGCCAGCAGCCAAGATCGGGCCGGCAAGTACGAGCAGTACTTC.

V usage is TRBV5-4 and J usage is TRBJ2-5; unclear D gene. V was pared by 4 bases and J by 4 bases, with 14 bases between. From germline, CDR1 is SGHNT and CDR2 YYREEE (reference sequence). This CDR3 comprises 14 residues. CDR3 amino acids: CASSQVSRGETQYF. The DNA for the CDR3 is TGTGCCAGCAGCCAAGTGTCGAGAGGAGAGACCCAGTACTTC.

CDR3 in DNA: TGTGCCAGCAGCTTCTTCCAGGCCGCGAACACCGGGGAGCTGTTTTTT. It yields the protein CASSFFQAANTGELFF. The V call is TRBV5-6, the J call TRBJ2-2; no reliable D call. Trimming shortened V by 2 bases and J by 0 bases, and 11 bases separated the two germline ends. This CDR3 region has 16 residues. Germline-derived CDR1 and CDR2 are SGHDT and YYEEEE.

This chain connects TRBV28 to TRBJ2-2; D gene uncertain. The CDR3 runs to 16 residues. Trimming shortened V by 3 bases and J by 4 bases, and 15 bases separated the two germline ends. Germline V CDR1 and CDR2: MDHEN, SYDVKM. CDR3 sequence reads: CASSLSILGRTGELFF. CDR3 DNA sequence: TGTGCCAGCAGTTTGAGCATCCTGGGCCGCACCGGGGAGCTGTTTTTT. Based on the CDR3 plus reference TRBV28 and TRBJ2-2, the full variable domain is DVKVTQSSRYLVKRTGEKVFLECVQDMDHENMFWYRQDPGLGLRLIYFSYDVKMKEKGDIPEGYSVSREKKERFSLILESASTNQTSMYLCASSLSILGRTGELFFGEGSRLTVL.